These 30 T cell receptor beta chains share one sample of origin, sequenced in a study of shared clonotypes between healthy human individuals. Profiled with immunoSEQ multiplex PCR; TCRdb holds only in-frame clones, not every one. Of 1,400,000 or so clones listed, roughly 98.5% are singletons. The sequencing sample was made of naive CD4+ T cells sorted from blood. Subset described: CD45RA+ positively selected. The receptors originated from a man under 40 in good health.

The V call is TRBV7-2, the J call TRBJ1-1, with 8 positions matching TRBD1. CDR1 and CDR2 from the germline V gene are SGHTA and FQGNSA. This CDR3 has 13 residues. Germline trimming cut 5 bases from V and 5 bases from J; bases unmatched to any gene: 4. CDR3: CASSRQGRTEAFF. In DNA form, the CDR3 reads TGTGCCAGCAGCCGACAGGGGAGGACTGAAGCTTTCTTT.

The V gene is TRBV9, the J gene TRBJ2-3; D call uncertain. The V gene's germline CDR1 is SGDLS and CDR2 YYNGEE. V was trimmed by 0 bases and J by 8 bases, leaving 10 bases between them. This CDR3 has 13 residues. Here the CDR3 DNA reads TGTGCCAGCAGCGTAGCGGAGTCGGGTACGCAGTATTTT. Protein product: CASSVAESGTQYF.

V is TRBV18 and J is TRBJ2-7; D may be TRBD1 (6 bases). There are 18 residues in the CDR3. Germline V gene sequence: CDR1 KGHSH, CDR2 LQKENI. Between the trimmed V and J ends, which lost 3 bases and 1 base, there was a span of 22 bases. This CDR3 reads CASSPSIGTRIISYEQYF. The CDR3 region has the DNA TGTGCCAGCTCACCCTCTATTGGGACAAGGATTATTTCCTACGAGCAGTACTTC.

The CDR3 nucleotides read TGTGCCTGGAGTATCCGGGACAGGGCCCTCGAGCAGTACTTC. Its protein product is CAWSIRDRALEQYF. This chain connects TRBV30 to TRBJ2-7; 9 bases are a match to TRBD1. The V gene's germline CDR1 is GTSNPN and CDR2 SVGIG (reference sequence). The CDR3 extends over 14 amino acids. V lost 2 bases, J lost 6 bases, and 8 bases stayed unmatched.

The chain uses TRBV2 and TRBJ2-7; D is ambiguous. Germline CDR1 reads SNHLY; CDR2 reads FYNNEI. This CDR3 contains 13 residues. The V end lost 5 bases, the J end lost 2 bases, and 10 bases lay between the germline ends. The CDR3 reads CASSLRLAYEQYF. DNA for the CDR3: TGTGCCAGCAGTCTCCGATTAGCCTACGAGCAGTACTTC.

This clone was picked up one time. The chain has TRBV2 and TRBJ2-1; 8 nucleotides agree with TRBD1. V trimming: 4 bases; J trimming: 8 bases; junction bases outside the gene matches: 4. CDR3 size: 13 residues. Germline V gives CDR1 SNHLY, CDR2 FYNNEI. CDR3 nucleotide sequence: TGTGCCAGCAGTGGGAACAGGGGGGATGAGCAGTTCTTC. Amino acids: CASSGNRGDEQFF.

The CDR3 region has the DNA TGTGCCAGCAGCTTGTTTTTAAGGGGTGACACTGAAGCTTTCTTT. This codes for CASSLFLRGDTEAFF. J is TRBJ1-1 and V is TRBV5-4; D perhaps matches TRBD1 (5 bases). V was trimmed by 1 base and J by 3 bases, leaving 13 bases between them. The germline V gene encodes CDR1 SGHNT and CDR2 YYREEE (reference sequence). This CDR3 has 15 amino acids.

The genes are TRBV7-2 and TRBJ2-7; TRBD2 is a possible D gene (6 bases). The V and J ends lost 3 bases and 4 bases respectively, with 16 bases between them. CDR3 length: 15 amino acids. In germline, CDR1 is SGHTA, CDR2 FQGNSA. The CDR3 region has the DNA TGTGCCAGCAGCTTTGCGGGAAACAAGGGTTACGAGCAGTACTTC. Translated, it gives CASSFAGNKGYEQYF. Using reference TRBV7-2 and TRBJ2-7 for the parts outside the CDR3, the full variable domain is GAGVSQSPSNKVTEKGKDVELRCDPISGHTALYWYRQSLGQGLEFLIYFQGNSAPDKSGLPSDRFSAERTGGSVSTLTIQRTQQEDSAVYLCASSFAGNKGYEQYFGPGTRLTVT.

The chain is built from TRBV11-2 and TRBJ1-2; D is unclear. Germline CDR1 SGHAT, CDR2 FQNNGV. The germline V and J ends were trimmed by 1 base and 9 bases, with 12 bases remaining between them. CDR3 length equals 13 residues. The CDR3 nucleotides read TGTGCCAGCAGCTTAGTGGGCACCCCACGCTACACCTTC. Its translation is CASSLVGTPRYTF.

V gene TRBV11-2 combines with J gene TRBJ2-7, with TRBD2 as a possible D gene (6 bases). The CDR3 contains 13 residues. In germline, CDR1 is SGHAT, CDR2 FQNNGV. V lost 5 bases, J lost 6 bases, and 14 bases lay in between. The CDR3 loop reads CASSHPGGLEQYF. The CDR3 region has the DNA TGTGCCAGCAGCCACCCCGGGGGACTCGAGCAGTACTTC.

The genes are TRBV7-9 and TRBJ1-4; D gene ambiguous. The CDR3 contains 14 residues. Germline CDR1 SEHNR, CDR2 FQNEAQ (reference sequence). The V gene lost 5 bases and the J gene lost 9 bases, with 16 bases spanning the gap. The CDR3 loop reads CASSHSLAEKKLFF. DNA for the CDR3: TGTGCCAGCAGCCACTCGCTAGCCGAAAAAAAACTGTTTTTT.

The CDR3 loop reads CASVPGGSNQPQHF. CDR3 nucleotides: TGTGCCAGCGTCCCGGGGGGGAGCAATCAGCCCCAGCATTTT. The rearrangement joins TRBV6-6 to TRBJ1-5; D may be TRBD1 (5 bases). Trimming pared 8 bases from V and 1 base from J, leaving 12 bases between. From germline, CDR1 is MNHNY and CDR2 SVGAGI (reference sequence). The CDR3 contains 14 residues.

V usage is TRBV11-2 and J usage is TRBJ2-2; D not certain. This CDR3 has 15 amino acids. Per germline, CDR1 SGHAT and CDR2 FQNNGV. Trimming left V 2 bases short and J 1 base short, with 8 bases between. CDR3 residues: CASSLRAENTGELFF. In DNA, the CDR3 is TGTGCCAGCAGCTTACGGGCGGAGAACACCGGGGAGCTGTTTTTT. Supplemented by reference TRBV11-2 and TRBJ2-2, the full variable domain reads EAGVAQSPRYKIIEKRQSVAFWCNPISGHATLYWYQQILGQGPKLLIQFQNNGVVDDSQLPKDRFSAERLKGVDSTLKIQPAKLEDSAVYLCASSLRAENTGELFFGEGSRLTVL.

The DNA for the CDR3 is TGTGCCAGCAGCGTAGTAGGAGTAGGGTTGAGTGAGCAGTTCTTC. Translated, it gives CASSVVGVGLSEQFF. The V call is TRBV9, the J call TRBJ2-1; D remains ambiguous. V lost 0 bases and J lost 9, with 16 bases in between. Looked up from germline, CDR1 is SGDLS and CDR2 is YYNGEE. CDR3 length equals 15 residues.

The rearrangement uses TRBV2 and TRBJ2-1; 8 bases are a match to TRBD1. From germline, CDR1 is SNHLY and CDR2 FYNNEI. V lost 5 bases, J lost 6 bases, and 9 bases stayed unmatched. The CDR3 has 15 residues. The CDR3 DNA reads TGTGCCAGCAGTTCTCAGGGGGCCCCCGGCAATGAGCAGTTCTTC. Translation gives CASSSQGAPGNEQFF.

This CDR3 is CASSFAGLQPQHF. The CDR3 DNA is TGTGCCAGCAGTTTCGCGGGCCTCCAGCCCCAGCATTTT. V is TRBV28 and J is TRBJ1-5; no definite D call. The CDR3 is made up of 13 amino acids. Germline V gene data show CDR1 as MDHEN and CDR2 as SYDVKM. V was pared by 3 bases and J by 7 bases, with 10 bases between.

This chain joins TRBV5-5 and TRBJ1-5; 7 positions match TRBD1. The CDR3 length is 15 residues. V lost 5 bases to trimming and J lost 4 bases; unmatched junction nucleotides: 9. Germline CDR1 reads SGHKS; CDR2 reads YYEKEE (reference sequence). CDR3 sequence reads: CASSFFRDSNQPQHF. CDR3 bases: TGTGCCAGCAGTTTTTTCCGGGACAGTAATCAGCCCCAGCATTTT.

V and J are TRBV9 and TRBJ2-7, with D maybe TRBD1 (5 bases). The V end was cut by 3 bases, the J end by 4 bases, with 14 bases between. Looked up from germline, CDR1 is SGDLS and CDR2 is YYNGEE. The CDR3 has 14 residues. The DNA for the CDR3 is TGTGCCAGCAGCGAAAGGGGTCAGGCTTACGAGCAGTACTTC. Its translation: CASSERGQAYEQYF.

The J gene is TRBJ1-1, the V gene TRBV29-1; D ambiguous. Germline CDR1 reads SQVTM; CDR2 reads ANQGSEA. Between the trimmed V and J ends, which lost 5 bases and 6 bases, there was a span of 7 bases. This CDR3 is 10 amino acids long. The CDR3 sequence is CSVLGPEAFF. The CDR3 DNA sequence: TGCAGCGTTTTGGGCCCTGAAGCTTTCTTT.

This clone occurred once. The V and J genes are TRBV27 and TRBJ2-1; 11 bases match TRBD2. After removal of 6 bases from V and 4 bases from J, the junction contained 5 bases not matched to a gene. The CDR3 has 15 amino acids. Looked up from germline, CDR1 is MNHEY and CDR2 is SMNVEV (reference sequence). The chain's CDR3 is CASRDRLAGYNEQFF. DNA of the CDR3: TGTGCCAGCAGGGACCGACTAGCGGGGTACAATGAGCAGTTCTTC.

J is TRBJ1-1 and V is TRBV7-9, with a weak D call TRBD1 (6 bases). Between the trimmed V and J ends, which lost 7 bases and 0 bases, there was a span of 9 bases. The CDR3 spans 13 residues. Germline V gives CDR1 SEHNR, CDR2 FQNEAQ (reference sequence). The CDR3 reads CASTRTVNTEAFF. The CDR3 nucleotides are TGTGCCAGCACCAGGACAGTGAACACTGAAGCTTTCTTT.

V is TRBV6-1 and J is TRBJ2-7; TRBD1 agrees at 10 bases. Germline-derived CDR1 and CDR2 are MNHNS and SASEGT. CDR3 size: 15 residues. V gave up 2 bases and J gave up 2 bases; unmatched junction bases: 3. CDR3 sequence: CASSETGTGAYEQYF. Written as DNA, the CDR3 is TGTGCCAGCAGTGAAACTGGGACAGGGGCCTACGAGCAGTACTTC.

This chain connects TRBV7-9 to TRBJ1-5, with D possibly being TRBD1 (5 bases). Germline values: CDR1 SEHNR, CDR2 FQNEAQ (reference sequence). Trimming removed 4 bases at V and 9 bases at J, with 22 bases between. The CDR3 length is 16 residues. This chain's CDR3 is CASSSEGRTSSRPQHF. The CDR3, as DNA: TGTGCCAGCAGCTCGGAGGGGCGGACTTCCAGCAGGCCCCAGCATTTT.

The V and J genes are TRBV4-1 and TRBJ1-2; TRBD1 is a possible D gene (5 bases). Trimming left V 1 base short and J 0 bases short, with 18 bases between. The length of the CDR3 is 18 residues. The germline CDR1 and CDR2 sequences are MGHRA and YSYEKL. The CDR3 region has the DNA TGCGCCAGCAGCCAAGGTCTCAAGGGGAAGGCCACTAACTATGGCTACACCTTC. Its translation: CASSQGLKGKATNYGYTF.

The chain recombines TRBV10-3 with TRBJ1-5; 7 bases fit TRBD1. V dropped 5 bases and J dropped 4; count of bases not matched to a gene: 5. Germline V gene data show CDR1 as ENHRY and CDR2 as SYGVKD. This CDR3 has 14 residues. The CDR3 bases are TGTGCCATCAGTAGACAGGGAGGAAATCAGCCCCAGCATTTT. It is translated as CAISRQGGNQPQHF.

This chain connects TRBV7-3 to TRBJ2-1; TRBD2 matches 8 bases. Trimming cost V 1 base and J 9 bases; bases outside gene matches: 14. This CDR3 has 17 residues. Germline loops: CDR1 SGHTA, CDR2 FQGTGA. The CDR3 coding sequence is TGTGCCAGCAGCTTAATAGTTCGAGCGGGGGCCGAGCGTGAGCAGTTCTTC. It codes for CASSLIVRAGAEREQFF. The whole variable domain, filled in from reference TRBV7-3 and TRBJ2-1, reads GAGVSQTPSNKVTEKGKYVELRCDPISGHTALYWYRQSLGQGPEFLIYFQGTGAADDSGLPNDRFFAVRPEGSVSTLKIQRTERGDSAVYLCASSLIVRAGAEREQFFGPGTRLTVL.

The V call is TRBV19, the J call TRBJ2-7, with 7 bases matching TRBD1. Germline trimming cut 1 base from V and 0 bases from J; bases unmatched to any gene: 0. Germline assignment: CDR1 LNHDA and CDR2 SQIVND (reference sequence). The CDR3 sequence is 14 residues long. CDR3 sequence reads: CASSIGQGSYEQYF. The DNA of the CDR3 is TGTGCCAGTAGTATAGGACAGGGCTCCTACGAGCAGTACTTC.

The rearrangement joins TRBV30 to TRBJ2-5; unclear D gene. The V end was cut by 0 bases, the J end by 4 bases, with 9 bases between. Germline CDR1 GTSNPN, CDR2 SVGIG (reference sequence). The CDR3 extends over 13 amino acids. DNA for the CDR3: TGTGCCTGGAGTGTCGGCATCGTAGAGACCCAGTACTTC. Amino acid sequence: CAWSVGIVETQYF.

This clone appeared a single time. This rearrangement joins TRBV7-2 to TRBJ2-1, with TRBD2 matching 10 bases. J gave up 4 bases and V 3 bases, and 6 bases lay outside the gene matches. CDR1 SGHTA and CDR2 FQGNSA come from the germline V gene. This CDR3 contains 16 residues. The CDR3 bases are TGTGCCAGCAGCTTGGATAGCGGGAGGCGTTACAATGAGCAGTTCTTC. Translated: CASSLDSGRRYNEQFF. Full variable domain (remainder filled in from reference TRBV7-2 and TRBJ2-1): GAGVSQSPSNKVTEKGKDVELRCDPISGHTALYWYRQSLGQGLEFLIYFQGNSAPDKSGLPSDRFSAERTGGSVSTLTIQRTQQEDSAVYLCASSLDSGRRYNEQFFGPGTRLTVL.

This clone occurred once. V usage is TRBV19 and J usage is TRBJ2-1; D is uncertain. The germline gives CDR1 LNHDA, CDR2 SQIVND (reference sequence). The CDR3 runs 10 residues. The V gene lost 5 bases and the J gene lost 7 bases, with 3 bases spanning the gap. CDR3 protein: CASSQNEQFF. CDR3 nucleotide sequence: TGTGCCAGTAGTCAGAATGAGCAGTTCTTC. The full variable domain, in which reference TRBV19 and TRBJ2-1 provide the parts outside the CDR3, is DGGITQSPKYLFRKEGQNVTLSCEQNLNHDAMYWYRQDPGQGLRLIYYSQIVNDFQKGDIAEGYSVSREKKESFPLTVTSAQKNPTAFYLCASSQNEQFFGPGTRLTVL.